Following are 21 T cell receptor beta chains from one sample sequenced in a study of shared clonotypes between healthy human individuals. Libraries were prepared by immunoSEQ multiplex PCR; TCRdb keeps only in-frame clonotypes and omits some of them. The sample contains 2 million to 2.5 million clones, approximately 94% of which appear only once. Material for sequencing was naive CD4+ T cells sorted from blood. Indicated subset: CD45RA+ positively selected. The receptors stem from a man between 18 and 35 years old in good health.

J is TRBJ1-2 and V is TRBV10-3; D might be TRBD1 (6 bases). Germline lookup yields CDR1 ENHRY and CDR2 SYGVKD. Trimming pared 3 bases from V and 8 bases from J, leaving 19 bases between. The CDR3 spans 15 residues. CDR3 sequence (DNA): TGTGCCATCAGTGATCTGGGACACCTCGGGAGGGGCTACACCTTC. Its protein product is CAISDLGHLGRGYTF.

V gene TRBV18 combines with J gene TRBJ2-4; TRBD2 aligns across 7 bases. From germline, CDR1 is KGHSH and CDR2 LQKENI. J lost 4 bases, V lost 0 bases, and 0 bases had no gene match. The CDR3 consists of 14 residues. CDR3 sequence reads: CASSPPGGKNIQYF. In DNA, the CDR3 is TGTGCCAGCTCACCACCGGGGGGGAAAAACATTCAGTACTTC.

Worth noting for this clone: In the same sample, other DNA sequences code for this CDR3. The chain couples TRBV5-1 to TRBJ1-2; TRBD1 matches at 7 bases. The germline CDR1 and CDR2 sequences are SGHRS and YFSETQ. Germline trimming cut 4 bases from V and 2 bases from J; bases unmatched to any gene: 2. This CDR3 spans 13 amino acids. The CDR3 here is CASSPDRNYGYTF. The CDR3 DNA follows: TGCGCCAGCAGCCCGGACAGGAACTATGGCTACACCTTC.

This clone appeared once. The chain joins TRBV25-1 to TRBJ1-2, with D perhaps matching TRBD1 (6 bases). V gave up 4 bases and J gave up 0 bases, with 12 bases separating them. This CDR3 has 15 residues. The germline V gene has CDR1 MGHDK and CDR2 SYGVNS. CDR3 amino acids: CASSVTGRANYGYTF. CDR3 sequence (DNA): TGTGCCAGCAGTGTAACAGGGCGAGCTAACTATGGCTACACCTTC.

This rearrangement joins TRBV7-9 to TRBJ2-3, with D possibly matching TRBD1 (5 bases). With 2 bases removed from V and 2 bases from J, the gap between germline ends came to 14 bases. Germline V gives CDR1 SEHNR, CDR2 FQNEAQ (reference sequence). The CDR3 loop spans 16 amino acids. This CDR3 reads CASSLSPSTDTDTQYF. CDR3 DNA sequence: TGTGCCAGCAGCTTAAGCCCCTCGACAGACACAGATACGCAGTATTTT.

Concerning this clone itself: Other DNA sequences in this specimen translate into the identical CDR3. This sequence joins TRBV28 and TRBJ2-7; D unresolved. The ends were cut back, 2 bases at V and 1 base at J, with 6 bases in the middle. CDR3 length: 13 residues. The germline V gene encodes CDR1 MDHEN and CDR2 SYDVKM. CDR3 sequence: CASSLGGSYEQYF. The CDR3 DNA reads TGTGCCAGCAGTTTAGGCGGATCCTACGAGCAGTACTTC.

The chain employs TRBV30 and TRBJ1-5, with 9 bases that match TRBD1. J gave up 16 bases and V 2 bases, and 12 bases lay outside the gene matches. There are 13 residues in the CDR3. Germline-derived CDR1 and CDR2 are GTSNPN and SVGIG (reference sequence). CDR3 nucleotide sequence: TGTGCCTGGAGTCCACGGGGGACAGGGACTACACATTTT. Its translation: CAWSPRGTGTTHF.

Points on this clone: Other DNA variants within this sample encode the same CDR3. The V gene is TRBV4-1, the J gene TRBJ2-1; TRBD2 matches at 12 bases. V shed 1 base, J shed 5 bases, and the junction held 6 bases outside the gene matches. Germline V gives CDR1 MGHRA, CDR2 YSYEKL. The CDR3 spans 17 residues. CDR3 amino acids: CASSQGLAGGPHNEQFF. CDR3 sequence (DNA): TGCGCCAGCAGCCAAGGTCTAGCGGGGGGGCCCCACAATGAGCAGTTCTTC.

The gene calls are TRBV18 and TRBJ2-1; D perhaps matches TRBD1 (6 bases). The CDR3 totals 16 residues. Trimming took 0 bases from V and 4 from J, leaving 13 bases between them. The V gene's germline CDR1 is KGHSH and CDR2 LQKENI. CDR3 region: CASSPPGTRSYNEQFF. The CDR3 DNA sequence: TGTGCCAGCTCACCACCTGGGACACGATCTTACAATGAGCAGTTCTTC.

This clone was counted a single time. This rearrangement joins TRBV6-6 to TRBJ2-7; D remains unclear. Germline assignment: CDR1 MNHNY and CDR2 SVGAGI (reference sequence). With 0 bases removed from V and 7 bases from J, the gap between germline ends came to 16 bases. This CDR3 has 15 residues. CDR3 sequence: CASSYSAGASGEQYF. The DNA for the CDR3 is TGTGCCAGCAGTTACTCGGCAGGCGCGTCGGGTGAGCAGTACTTC.

V usage is TRBV18 and J usage is TRBJ1-1; D gene uncertain. In germline, CDR1 is KGHSH, CDR2 LQKENI. V lost 2 bases and J 4 bases, leaving 14 bases between the germline ends. This CDR3 region has 15 residues. The CDR3 nucleotides read TGTGCCAGCTCACCATCCAGAAAGGGCACCACTGAAGCTTTCTTT. Translation: CASSPSRKGTTEAFF.

This chain connects TRBV11-2 to TRBJ1-1; D call uncertain. The V gene lost 0 bases and the J gene lost 4 bases, with 15 bases spanning the gap. CDR3 size: 16 residues. Germline V lookup: CDR1 SGHAT, CDR2 FQNNGV. The CDR3 loop is CASSLDLVMAGTEAFF. In DNA form, the CDR3 reads TGTGCCAGCAGCTTAGATCTCGTGATGGCAGGCACTGAAGCTTTCTTT.

The chain employs TRBV7-2 and TRBJ2-1; TRBD2 agrees at 14 bases. The germline CDR1 and CDR2 sequences are SGHTA and FQGNSA. This CDR3 is built from 16 residues. V shed 5 bases, J shed 8 bases, and the junction held 8 bases outside the gene matches. The CDR3: CASSRRTSGGPDEQFF. CDR3 in DNA: TGTGCCAGCAGCCGCCGGACTAGCGGGGGGCCGGATGAGCAGTTCTTC.

The chain uses TRBV10-3 and TRBJ2-5; D gene unclear. Trimming took off 6 bases at V and 1 base at J, with 9 bases between the two ends. The germline V gene encodes CDR1 ENHRY and CDR2 SYGVKD. The CDR3 sequence is 13 residues long. This CDR3 is CAIRPGPQETQYF. The CDR3, as DNA: TGTGCCATCAGGCCGGGCCCCCAAGAGACCCAGTACTTC.

The V and J genes are TRBV18 and TRBJ2-6; no definite D call. With 6 bases removed from V and 0 bases from J, the gap between germline ends came to 9 bases. CDR3 length: 15 amino acids. CDR1 is KGHSH, CDR2 LQKENI, per germline. The DNA for the CDR3 is TGTGCCAGCTCCCATAGTACCTCTGGGGCCAACGTCCTGACTTTC. This sequence encodes CASSHSTSGANVLTF.

The chain recombines TRBV7-9 with TRBJ1-5; the D is unclear. Germline CDR1 is SEHNR and CDR2 is FQNEAQ (reference sequence). The length of the CDR3 is 15 residues. V was clipped by 4 bases and J by 1 base, with 11 bases between them. The chain's CDR3 is CASSSRGGSNQPQHF. Written as DNA, the CDR3 is TGTGCCAGCAGCTCCCGTGGCGGGAGCAATCAGCCCCAGCATTTT.

V usage is TRBV10-3 and J usage is TRBJ2-7, with D perhaps matching TRBD1 (6 bases). V shed 0 bases and J shed 1 base, with 13 bases lying between them. This CDR3 contains 16 residues. Germline V gene sequence: CDR1 ENHRY, CDR2 SYGVKD. The CDR3 bases are TGTGCCATCAGTGAGTCGAGGGGGACGGTTTCCTACGAGCAGTACTTC. It encodes CAISESRGTVSYEQYF.

This chain links TRBV4-1 with TRBJ2-3; D gene ambiguous. The germline CDR1 and CDR2 sequences are MGHRA and YSYEKL. V dropped 0 bases and J dropped 4 bases, with 8 bases sitting between them. This CDR3 has 14 amino acids. The CDR3 sequence: CASSQDRSSDTQYF. CDR3 nucleotide sequence: TGCGCCAGCAGCCAAGATAGAAGTTCAGATACGCAGTATTTT.

V gene TRBV6-1 combines with J gene TRBJ1-1; TRBD1 is a possible D gene (6 bases). V was pared by 11 bases and J by 0 bases, with 13 bases between. Germline V gene lookup returns CDR1 MNHNS and CDR2 SASEGT. The CDR3 is 13 residues long. CDR3 nucleotide sequence: TGTGCCGGGAGTGGGGGCATGAACACTGAAGCTTTCTTT. It is translated as CAGSGGMNTEAFF.

The V and J genes are TRBV6-6 and TRBJ2-5; the D gene is possibly TRBD1 (6 bases). CDR3 size: 14 residues. The germline gives CDR1 MNHNY, CDR2 SVGAGI (reference sequence). Trimming stripped 7 bases from V and 2 bases from J, with 14 bases between. In nucleotides, the CDR3 is TGTGCCAGCAAGCTAGCAGGGGCACAAGAGACCCAGTACTTC. It is translated as CASKLAGAQETQYF.

The chain uses TRBV6-1 and TRBJ2-5; 16 bases line up with TRBD2. The J segment lost 5 bases and the V segment lost 11 bases, leaving 5 bases of the junction unmatched. CDR3 size: 14 residues. Per germline, CDR1 MNHNS and CDR2 SASEGT. The DNA for the CDR3 is TGTGCCGGGACTAGCGGGGGGGCCGGGGAGACCCAGTACTTC. Its translation is CAGTSGGAGETQYF.